A selection of T cell receptor beta chains follows, all from one sample in a study of Ad26.COV2.S vaccination and SARS-CoV-2 variants. Only in-frame clones appear in the TCRdb table, and some are missing; sequencing was by immunoSEQ multiplex PCR. The table shows approximately 350,000 clones, with about 83% occurring only once. Specimen: peripheral blood, collected in a trial of Ad26.COV2.S vaccine versus placebo. All receptors derive from a person aged 18-65 years who received the Ad26.COV2.S COVID-19 vaccine or a placebo. Both conserved end residues are part of each CDR3. The order of the fields is J gene, clone size, V gene, D gene, CDR3 length, CDR3 DNA, CDR3 protein. D genes are given only for firm matches. The size of a clone is reported for some rows only, either as once, few or many, or as a class for expanded clones.

j_call: TRBJ2-5
clone_size: .
v_call: TRBV9
d_call: TRBD2
cdr3_length: 16
cdr3_nt: TGTGCCAGCAGCGCCCGTGGTCGGGGGGGCAGCGAGACCCAGTACTTC
cdr3_aa: CASSARGRGGSETQYF

j_call: TRBJ2-2
clone_size: .
v_call: TRBV4-1
d_call: .
cdr3_length: 15
cdr3_nt: TGCGCCAGCAGCTATGGGACCACGAACACCGGGGAGCTGTTTTTT
cdr3_aa: CASSYGTTNTGELFF

j_call: TRBJ2-6
clone_size: .
v_call: TRBV19
d_call: .
cdr3_length: 17
cdr3_nt: TGTGCCAGTAGTAGAAGCCCGGGTTGGGCCGGGGCCAACGTCCTGACTTTC
cdr3_aa: CASSRSPGWAGANVLTF

j_call: TRBJ1-5
clone_size: once
v_call: TRBV11-2
d_call: .
cdr3_length: 15
cdr3_nt: TGTGCCAGCAGCTGGGGGGCGCAAACCAATCAGCCCCAGCATTTT
cdr3_aa: CASSWGAQTNQPQHF

j_call: TRBJ1-5
clone_size: .
v_call: TRBV27
d_call: .
cdr3_length: 13
cdr3_nt: TGTGCCAGCAGTTCACAGTGGGGATGGCCCCAGCATTTT
cdr3_aa: CASSSQWGWPQHF

j_call: TRBJ1-2
clone_size: .
v_call: TRBV13
d_call: .
cdr3_length: 13
cdr3_nt: TGTGCCAGCAGCTACTCCGGGTATGATGGCTACACCTTC
cdr3_aa: CASSYSGYDGYTF

j_call: TRBJ2-3
clone_size: .
v_call: TRBV7-9
d_call: TRBD2
cdr3_length: 15
cdr3_nt: TGTGCCAGCAGCTTAATGCGGGGGGGCGGAGATACGCAGTATTTT
cdr3_aa: CASSLMRGGGDTQYF

j_call: TRBJ2-3
clone_size: few
v_call: TRBV7-9
d_call: .
cdr3_length: 17
cdr3_nt: TGTGCCAGCAGCTCGAAGACTGAGACTAGTTGGGCAGATACGCAGTATTTT
cdr3_aa: CASSSKTETSWADTQYF

j_call: TRBJ1-6
clone_size: once
v_call: TRBV27
d_call: .
cdr3_length: 19
cdr3_nt: TGTGCCAGCAGTCCCGCCCCTGAGGAGTTAAGCTCCTATAATTCACCCCTCCACTTT
cdr3_aa: CASSPAPEELSSYNSPLHF

j_call: TRBJ1-2
clone_size: .
v_call: TRBV10-3
d_call: TRBD1
cdr3_length: 12
cdr3_nt: TGTGCCACAGGGGGGACAGGGATCGGCTACACCTTC
cdr3_aa: CATGGTGIGYTF

j_call: TRBJ1-2
clone_size: .
v_call: TRBV9
d_call: .
cdr3_length: 13
cdr3_nt: TGTGCCAGCAGCGTAATGGGGGACTATGGCTACACCTTC
cdr3_aa: CASSVMGDYGYTF

j_call: TRBJ1-1
clone_size: few
v_call: TRBV6-5
d_call: .
cdr3_length: 10
cdr3_nt: TGCGTGATAGGGGGCACTGAAGCTTTCTTT
cdr3_aa: CVIGGTEAFF

j_call: TRBJ2-2
clone_size: .
v_call: TRBV5-1
d_call: .
cdr3_length: 15
cdr3_nt: TGCGCCAGCAGCGGCGGCCCTCAAAACACCGGGGAGCTGTTTTTT
cdr3_aa: CASSGGPQNTGELFF

j_call: TRBJ2-7
clone_size: .
v_call: TRBV20-1
d_call: TRBD2
cdr3_length: 15
cdr3_nt: TGCAGTGCTAGTGCCCGGGGGGGAGGCCTTTACGAGCAGTACTTC
cdr3_aa: CSASARGGGLYEQYF

j_call: TRBJ2-2
clone_size: .
v_call: TRBV4-1
d_call: .
cdr3_length: 15
cdr3_nt: TGCGCCAGCAGTGAGGGCCTCCAAAGGGCCGGGGAGCTGTTTTTT
cdr3_aa: CASSEGLQRAGELFF

j_call: TRBJ2-7
clone_size: .
v_call: TRBV11-2
d_call: .
cdr3_length: 14
cdr3_nt: TGTGCCAGCAGCTTAGTGTTAGGCTCCTACGAGCAGTACTTC
cdr3_aa: CASSLVLGSYEQYF

j_call: TRBJ1-5
clone_size: .
v_call: TRBV2
d_call: TRBD1
cdr3_length: 15
cdr3_nt: TGTGCCACAAGAGAAGGGGGCAGGATCGATCAGCCCCAGCATTTT
cdr3_aa: CATREGGRIDQPQHF

j_call: TRBJ1-2
clone_size: .
v_call: TRBV5-4
d_call: .
cdr3_length: 13
cdr3_nt: TGTGCCAGCAGCCGCGACCCTCCTTATGGCTACACCTTC
cdr3_aa: CASSRDPPYGYTF

j_call: TRBJ2-2
clone_size: .
v_call: TRBV19
d_call: TRBD1
cdr3_length: 14
cdr3_nt: TGTGCCAGCCAGGGACAGACTTACACCGGGGAGCTGTTTTTT
cdr3_aa: CASQGQTYTGELFF

j_call: TRBJ2-7
clone_size: .
v_call: TRBV3-1/TRBV3-2
d_call: .
cdr3_length: 18
cdr3_nt: TGTGCCAGCAGCCAAGATCCGCCCCCGGCAGGGAACTCCTACGAGCAGTACTTC
cdr3_aa: CASSQDPPPAGNSYEQYF

j_call: TRBJ2-2
clone_size: few
v_call: TRBV30
d_call: .
cdr3_length: 13
cdr3_nt: TGTGCCTGGAGTATCTCCGCCGACGGGGAGCTGTTTTTT
cdr3_aa: CAWSISADGELFF

j_call: TRBJ1-6
clone_size: once
v_call: TRBV28
d_call: .
cdr3_length: 17
cdr3_nt: TGTGCCAGCAGTTTAACTCGTCTACGAACCTATAATTCACCCCTCCACTTT
cdr3_aa: CASSLTRLRTYNSPLHF

j_call: TRBJ2-7
clone_size: .
v_call: TRBV7-9
d_call: .
cdr3_length: 14
cdr3_nt: TGTGCCAGCAGCCTCAGGGGGGCTCCAGACGAGCAGTACTTC
cdr3_aa: CASSLRGAPDEQYF

j_call: TRBJ1-3
clone_size: .
v_call: TRBV7-9
d_call: .
cdr3_length: 15
cdr3_nt: TGTGCCAGCAGCTTATGGGGCATCTCTGGAAACACCATATATTTT
cdr3_aa: CASSLWGISGNTIYF

j_call: TRBJ2-1
clone_size: .
v_call: TRBV9
d_call: .
cdr3_length: 15
cdr3_nt: TGTGCCAGCAGCGTAGTCGGAAGGAGGACAAATGAGCAGTTCTTC
cdr3_aa: CASSVVGRRTNEQFF

j_call: TRBJ1-1
clone_size: .
v_call: TRBV29-1
d_call: .
cdr3_length: 14
cdr3_nt: TGCAGCGCGTGTCTGTCGAGGGGAAACACTGAAGCTTTCTTT
cdr3_aa: CSACLSRGNTEAFF

j_call: TRBJ2-7
clone_size: few
v_call: TRBV11-2
d_call: .
cdr3_length: 13
cdr3_nt: TGTGCCAGCAGCCCCGGGGCCTCCTACGAGCAGTACTTC
cdr3_aa: CASSPGASYEQYF

j_call: TRBJ1-1
clone_size: .
v_call: TRBV3-1/TRBV3-2
d_call: .
cdr3_length: 13
cdr3_nt: TGTGCCAGCAGGGAGTCGGGGGAGACTGAAGCTTTCTTT
cdr3_aa: CASRESGETEAFF

j_call: TRBJ2-1
clone_size: .
v_call: TRBV4-1
d_call: TRBD2
cdr3_length: 12
cdr3_nt: TGCGCCAGCAGCCAAGATAGGACTAGTAAGTTCTTC
cdr3_aa: CASSQDRTSKFF

j_call: TRBJ2-5
clone_size: .
v_call: TRBV12-3/TRBV12-4
d_call: .
cdr3_length: 11
cdr3_nt: TGTGCCAGCAGGAGAACGGAGACCCAGTACTTC
cdr3_aa: CASRRTETQYF

j_call: TRBJ2-1
clone_size: .
v_call: TRBV10-1
d_call: .
cdr3_length: 19
cdr3_nt: TGCGCCAGCAGACGCGCGGACGCACGGACTGTCTTGGTATCCGATGAGCAGTTCTTC
cdr3_aa: CASRRADARTVLVSDEQFF

j_call: TRBJ2-3
clone_size: .
v_call: TRBV24-1
d_call: TRBD2
cdr3_length: 15
cdr3_nt: TGTGCCACCAGTGATTTACCGGGGAGGGGAGATACGCAGTATTTT
cdr3_aa: CATSDLPGRGDTQYF

j_call: TRBJ2-2
clone_size: .
v_call: TRBV7-2
d_call: .
cdr3_length: 15
cdr3_nt: TGTGCCAGCAGCTCCCCCCGGGTGGAGGGCGGGGAGCTGTTTTTT
cdr3_aa: CASSSPRVEGGELFF

j_call: TRBJ2-5
clone_size: once
v_call: TRBV2
d_call: TRBD2
cdr3_length: 17
cdr3_nt: TGTGCCAGCAGTCACGGGACTAGCGGGAGCGGGGTGGAGACCCAGTACTTC
cdr3_aa: CASSHGTSGSGVETQYF

j_call: TRBJ2-7
clone_size: .
v_call: TRBV19
d_call: TRBD1
cdr3_length: 15
cdr3_nt: TGTGCCAGTAGCCCAGGGGGATCGAGATTCTACGAGCAGTACTTC
cdr3_aa: CASSPGGSRFYEQYF

j_call: TRBJ1-5
clone_size: .
v_call: TRBV6-4
d_call: .
cdr3_length: 17
cdr3_nt: TGTGCCAGCAGTGACCGTTTTCTAGACAGCTTTAATCAGCCCCAGCATTTT
cdr3_aa: CASSDRFLDSFNQPQHF

j_call: TRBJ2-7
clone_size: .
v_call: TRBV7-2
d_call: TRBD1
cdr3_length: 13
cdr3_nt: TGTGCCGGCGGGGACAGGGGGCCGGACGAGCAGTACTTC
cdr3_aa: CAGGDRGPDEQYF

j_call: TRBJ2-7
clone_size: once
v_call: TRBV10-3
d_call: .
cdr3_length: 12
cdr3_nt: TGTGCCATCAGCTGGGACGCCCTTTTAGAGTACTTC
cdr3_aa: CAISWDALLEYF

j_call: TRBJ1-1
clone_size: .
v_call: TRBV7-2
d_call: .
cdr3_length: 15
cdr3_nt: TGTGCCAGCAGCTCGACCCGGGGCATGAACACTGAAGCTTTCTTT
cdr3_aa: CASSSTRGMNTEAFF

j_call: TRBJ1-3
clone_size: .
v_call: TRBV30
d_call: .
cdr3_length: 12
cdr3_nt: TGTGCCTGGACAGAGGTAGGAAACACCATATATTTT
cdr3_aa: CAWTEVGNTIYF

j_call: TRBJ2-1
clone_size: .
v_call: TRBV9
d_call: TRBD2
cdr3_length: 15
cdr3_nt: TGTGCCAGCAGCGCCGGCGGGGGGATATACAATGAGCAGTTCTTC
cdr3_aa: CASSAGGGIYNEQFF

j_call: TRBJ2-7
clone_size: .
v_call: TRBV20-1
d_call: .
cdr3_length: 14
cdr3_nt: TGCAGTGCTAGTCGGGGCAGGGGGAGGAACGAGCAGTACTTC
cdr3_aa: CSASRGRGRNEQYF

j_call: TRBJ2-7
clone_size: .
v_call: TRBV7-9
d_call: .
cdr3_length: 16
cdr3_nt: TGTGCCAGCAGCTTAGGGTTCGGGCTACTGGCCTACGAGCAGTACTTC
cdr3_aa: CASSLGFGLLAYEQYF

j_call: TRBJ1-6
clone_size: .
v_call: TRBV4-3
d_call: .
cdr3_length: 17
cdr3_nt: TGCGCCAGCAGCCAAGATCTCAGGGGAACCTATAATTCACCCCTCCACTTT
cdr3_aa: CASSQDLRGTYNSPLHF

j_call: TRBJ2-3
clone_size: .
v_call: TRBV5-1
d_call: .
cdr3_length: 13
cdr3_nt: TGCGCCAGCAGCTTGGTTCCGGCAGATACGCAGTATTTT
cdr3_aa: CASSLVPADTQYF